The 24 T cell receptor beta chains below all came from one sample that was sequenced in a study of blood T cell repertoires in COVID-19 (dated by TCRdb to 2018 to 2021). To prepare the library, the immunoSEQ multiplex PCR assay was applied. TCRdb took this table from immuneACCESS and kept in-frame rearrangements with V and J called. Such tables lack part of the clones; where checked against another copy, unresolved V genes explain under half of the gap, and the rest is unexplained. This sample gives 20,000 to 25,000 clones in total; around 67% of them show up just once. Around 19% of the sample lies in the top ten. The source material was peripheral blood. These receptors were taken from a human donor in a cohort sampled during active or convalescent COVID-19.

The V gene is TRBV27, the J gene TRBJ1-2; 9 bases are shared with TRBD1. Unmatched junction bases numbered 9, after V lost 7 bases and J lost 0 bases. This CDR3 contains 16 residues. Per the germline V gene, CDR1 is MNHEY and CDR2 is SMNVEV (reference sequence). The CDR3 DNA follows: TGTGCCAGCAAGACAGTACGGGACAGGGCTAACTATGGCTACACCTTC. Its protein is CASKTVRDRANYGYTF.

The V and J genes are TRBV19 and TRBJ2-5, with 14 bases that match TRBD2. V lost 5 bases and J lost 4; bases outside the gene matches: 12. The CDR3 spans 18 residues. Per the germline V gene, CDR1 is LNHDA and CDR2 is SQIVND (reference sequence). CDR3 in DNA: TGTGCCAGTAGTGATTCGACTAGCGGGAGGGCCTTTAGAGAGACCCAGTACTTC. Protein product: CASSDSTSGRAFRETQYF.

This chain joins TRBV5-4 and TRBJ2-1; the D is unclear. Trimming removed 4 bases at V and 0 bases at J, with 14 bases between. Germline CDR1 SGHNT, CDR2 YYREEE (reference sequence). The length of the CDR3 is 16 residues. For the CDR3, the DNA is TGTGCCAGCAGCCCTCCTCATACGGGCTCCTACAATGAGCAGTTCTTC. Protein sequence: CASSPPHTGSYNEQFF.

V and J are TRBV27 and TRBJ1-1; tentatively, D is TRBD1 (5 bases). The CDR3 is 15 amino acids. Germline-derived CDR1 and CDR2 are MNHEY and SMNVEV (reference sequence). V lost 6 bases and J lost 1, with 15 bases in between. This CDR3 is CASRTQGGRNTEAFF. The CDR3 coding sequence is TGTGCCAGCAGAACCCAGGGAGGGAGGAACACTGAAGCTTTCTTT.

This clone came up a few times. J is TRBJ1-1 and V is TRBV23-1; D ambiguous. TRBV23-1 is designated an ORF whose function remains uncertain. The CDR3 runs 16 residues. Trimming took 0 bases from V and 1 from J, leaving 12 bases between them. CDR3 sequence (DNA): TGCGCCAGCAGTCAATCGGGTACAGCGGGGAACACTGAAGCTTTCTTT. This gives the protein CASSQSGTAGNTEAFF.

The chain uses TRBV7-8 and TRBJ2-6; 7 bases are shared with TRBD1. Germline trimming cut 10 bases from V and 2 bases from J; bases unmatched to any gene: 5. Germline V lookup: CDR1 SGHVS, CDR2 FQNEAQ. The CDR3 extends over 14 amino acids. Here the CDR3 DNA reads TGTGCCATTTCGGGACAGACTGGGGCCAACGTCCTGACTTTC. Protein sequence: CAISGQTGANVLTF.

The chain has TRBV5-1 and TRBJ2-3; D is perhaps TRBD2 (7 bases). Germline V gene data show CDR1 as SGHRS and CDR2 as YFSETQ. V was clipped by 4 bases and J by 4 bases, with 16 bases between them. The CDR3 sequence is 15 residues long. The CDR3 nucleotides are TGCGCCAGCAGCGCAACTCGGGGGGCTCCAGATACGCAGTATTTT. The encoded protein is CASSATRGAPDTQYF.

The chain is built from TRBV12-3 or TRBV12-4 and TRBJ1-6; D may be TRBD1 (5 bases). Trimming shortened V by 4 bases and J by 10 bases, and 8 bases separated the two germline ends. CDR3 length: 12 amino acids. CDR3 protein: CASSSGYSPLHF. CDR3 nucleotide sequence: TGTGCCAGCAGTTCAGGGTACTCACCCCTCCACTTT.

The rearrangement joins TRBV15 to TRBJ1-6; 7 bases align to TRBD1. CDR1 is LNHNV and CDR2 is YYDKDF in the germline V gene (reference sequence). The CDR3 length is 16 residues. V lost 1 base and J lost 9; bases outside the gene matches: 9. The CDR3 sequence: CATSRGNRGGGSPLHF. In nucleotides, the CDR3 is TGTGCCACCAGCAGAGGGAACAGGGGAGGCGGTTCACCCCTCCACTTT.

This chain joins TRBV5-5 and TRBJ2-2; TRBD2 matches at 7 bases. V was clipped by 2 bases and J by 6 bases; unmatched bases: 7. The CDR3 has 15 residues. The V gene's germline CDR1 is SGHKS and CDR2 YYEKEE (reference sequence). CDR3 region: CASSFFLTSSGELFF. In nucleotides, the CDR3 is TGTGCCAGCAGCTTTTTCCTGACTAGCTCCGGGGAGCTGTTTTTT.

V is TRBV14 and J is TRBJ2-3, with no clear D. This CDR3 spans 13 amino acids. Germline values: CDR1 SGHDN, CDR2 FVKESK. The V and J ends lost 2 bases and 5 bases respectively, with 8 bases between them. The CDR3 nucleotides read TGTGCCAGCAGCCAAATATCGGGAGATACGCAGTATTTT. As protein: CASSQISGDTQYF. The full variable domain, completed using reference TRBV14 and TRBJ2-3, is EAGVTQFPSHSVIEKGQTVTLRCDPISGHDNLYWYRRVMGKEIKFLLHFVKESKQDESGMPNNRFLAERTGGTYSTLKVQPAELEDSGVYFCASSQISGDTQYFGPGTRLTVL.

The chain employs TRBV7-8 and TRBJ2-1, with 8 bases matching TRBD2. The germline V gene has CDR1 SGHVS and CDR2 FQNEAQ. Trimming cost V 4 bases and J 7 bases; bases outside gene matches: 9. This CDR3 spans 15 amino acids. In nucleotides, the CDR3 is TGTGCCAGCAGCTCAAAGGGGACTAGGGTAAATGAGCAGTTCTTC. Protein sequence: CASSSKGTRVNEQFF.

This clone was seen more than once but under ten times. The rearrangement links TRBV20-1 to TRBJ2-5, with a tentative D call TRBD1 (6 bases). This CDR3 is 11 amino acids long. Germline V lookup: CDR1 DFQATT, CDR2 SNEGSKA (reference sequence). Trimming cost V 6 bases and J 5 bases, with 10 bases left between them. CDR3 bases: TGCAGTGCCCGCAGGGGCGAGACCCAGTACTTC. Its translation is CSARRGETQYF.

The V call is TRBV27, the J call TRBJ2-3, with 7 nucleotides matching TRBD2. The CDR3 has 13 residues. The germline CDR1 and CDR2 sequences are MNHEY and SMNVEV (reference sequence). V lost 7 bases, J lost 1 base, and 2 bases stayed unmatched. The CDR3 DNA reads TGTGCCAGCAACGCGGGGGGCACAGATACGCAGTATTTT. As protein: CASNAGGTDTQYF.

CDR3 DNA sequence: TGTGCCAGCAGCCAAGATTGGGGCCCTAGCGGGGTGGAGACCCAGTACTTC. This gives the protein CASSQDWGPSGVETQYF. The chain recombines TRBV14 with TRBJ2-5; 9 bases match TRBD2. The CDR3 contains 17 residues. The germline V gene encodes CDR1 SGHDN and CDR2 FVKESK. V was pared by 0 bases and J by 5 bases, with 10 bases of the junction left unmatched.

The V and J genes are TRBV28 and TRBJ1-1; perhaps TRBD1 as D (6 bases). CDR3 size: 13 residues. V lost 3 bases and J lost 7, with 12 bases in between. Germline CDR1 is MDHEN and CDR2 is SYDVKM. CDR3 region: CASSFLGGDEAFF. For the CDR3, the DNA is TGTGCCAGCAGTTTCTTAGGGGGGGATGAAGCTTTCTTT.

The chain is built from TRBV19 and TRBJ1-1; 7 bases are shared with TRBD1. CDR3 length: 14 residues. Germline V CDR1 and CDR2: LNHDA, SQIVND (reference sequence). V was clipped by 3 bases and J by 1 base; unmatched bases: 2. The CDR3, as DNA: TGTGCCAGTAGTATCCGGACAGGGAACACTGAAGCTTTCTTT. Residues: CASSIRTGNTEAFF.

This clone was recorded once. The CDR3 loop is CASSPRPDSSYNEQFF. CDR3 nucleotides: TGTGCCAGCAGCCCCCGGCCGGACAGCTCCTACAATGAGCAGTTCTTC. The chain has TRBV9 and TRBJ2-1; a possible D gene is TRBD1 (6 bases). Trimming pared 4 bases from V and 0 bases from J, leaving 14 bases between. The CDR3 totals 16 residues. Germline-derived CDR1 and CDR2 are SGDLS and YYNGEE.

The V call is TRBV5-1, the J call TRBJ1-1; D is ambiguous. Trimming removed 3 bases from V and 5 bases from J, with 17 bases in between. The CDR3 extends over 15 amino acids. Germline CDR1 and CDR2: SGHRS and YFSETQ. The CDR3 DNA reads TGCGCCAGCAGCTGGCGGACTCTCCTCGGAACTGAAGCTTTCTTT. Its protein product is CASSWRTLLGTEAFF.

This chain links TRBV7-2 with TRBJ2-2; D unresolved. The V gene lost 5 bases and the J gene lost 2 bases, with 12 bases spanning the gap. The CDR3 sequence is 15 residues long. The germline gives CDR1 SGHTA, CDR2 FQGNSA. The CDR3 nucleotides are TGTGCCAGCAGCCCGACTGGCTCTAACACCGGGGAGCTGTTTTTT. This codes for CASSPTGSNTGELFF.

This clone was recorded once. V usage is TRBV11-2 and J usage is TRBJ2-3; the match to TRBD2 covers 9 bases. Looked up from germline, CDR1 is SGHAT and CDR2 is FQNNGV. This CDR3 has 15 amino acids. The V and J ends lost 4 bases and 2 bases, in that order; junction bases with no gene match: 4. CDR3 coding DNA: TGTGCCAGCAGCTCCCCGGGACTAGCCACAGATACGCAGTATTTT. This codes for CASSSPGLATDTQYF.

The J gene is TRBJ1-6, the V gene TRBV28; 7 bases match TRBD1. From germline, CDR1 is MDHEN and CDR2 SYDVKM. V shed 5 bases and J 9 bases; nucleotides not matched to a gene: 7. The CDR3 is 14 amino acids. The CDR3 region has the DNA TGTGCCAGCAGTGCGCCGGGACAGACTTCACCCCTCCACTTT. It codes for CASSAPGQTSPLHF.

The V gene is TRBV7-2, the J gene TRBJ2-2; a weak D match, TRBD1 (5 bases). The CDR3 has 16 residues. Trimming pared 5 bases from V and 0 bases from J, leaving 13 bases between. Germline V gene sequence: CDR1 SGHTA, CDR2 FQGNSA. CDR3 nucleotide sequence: TGTGCCAGCAGCCAATTCACAGGAGCGAACACCGGGGAGCTGTTTTTT. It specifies CASSQFTGANTGELFF. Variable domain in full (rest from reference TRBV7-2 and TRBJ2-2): GAGVSQSPSNKVTEKGKDVELRCDPISGHTALYWYRQSLGQGLEFLIYFQGNSAPDKSGLPSDRFSAERTGGSVSTLTIQRTQQEDSAVYLCASSQFTGANTGELFFGEGSRLTVL.

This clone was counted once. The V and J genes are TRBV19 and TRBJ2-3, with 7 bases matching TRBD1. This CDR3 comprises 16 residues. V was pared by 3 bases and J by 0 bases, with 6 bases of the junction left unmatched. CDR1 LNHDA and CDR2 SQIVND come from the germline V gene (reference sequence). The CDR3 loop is CASSIDRAPSTDTQYF. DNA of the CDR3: TGTGCCAGTAGTATCGACAGGGCGCCTAGCACAGATACGCAGTATTTT. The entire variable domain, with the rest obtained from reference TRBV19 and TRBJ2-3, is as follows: DGGITQSPKYLFRKEGQNVTLSCEQNLNHDAMYWYRQDPGQGLRLIYYSQIVNDFQKGDIAEGYSVSREKKESFPLTVTSAQKNPTAFYLCASSIDRAPSTDTQYFGPGTRLTVL.